The source of this T cell receptor (beta chain) is a study of human T cells and chemical hapten exposure. The overall study: Throughout a study of approximately 25 weeks, patients underwent weekly scalp administration of diphenylcyclopropenone doses. Small pooled library volume differences mainly caused per-sample TCR yield variation. Study-wide results and limits: Alopecia was present in the donors, so their immune response may differ from healthy people's.

This clonotype was seen ten or more times. The target antigen is unknown. From germline, CDR1 is SGHVS and CDR2 FNYEAQ. V was clipped by 4 bases and J by 1 base; unmatched bases: 7. This CDR3 spans 16 amino acids. MiXCR was run by TCRdb on the RACE reads, yielding one entry per CDR3 protein. The data contain 95,000 to 150,000 distinct CDR3 sequences, approximately 15% of them seen just once; the ten biggest clones take up about 3%. Sample time point: pre-sensitization, week 0. Specified treatment: therapeutic diphenylcyclopropenone sensitization with weekly scalp DPC. Blood draws came before every patch-test application.

The clonotype originates from a woman aged 18 to 35 with alopecia areata. Some clones in this sample may be carry-over from other donors' samples. The material was whole blood, obtained in connection with sensitization to the hapten diphenylcyclopropenone (DPC). J is TRBJ2-3 and V is TRBV7-6, with TRBD1 identical over 8 bases. The CDR3 nucleotides are TGTGCCAGCAGCTCCTCTACGGGACAGGGCACAGATACGCAGTATTTT. It translates to CASSSSTGQGTDTQYF.